This T cell receptor (beta chain) is from a study of blood T cell repertoires in COVID-19. The overall study: T cells, B-cell-depleted T cells, or PBMCs supplied cDNA or gDNA.

V shed 5 bases and J 0 bases; nucleotides not matched to a gene: 9. This CDR3 has 16 residues. CDR1 and CDR2 from the germline V gene are LNHDA and SQIVND (reference sequence). Original methodology: Amplifying reference gene primers gave estimates of nucleated cell counts. Clones were sequenced by immunoSEQ multiplex PCR, and TCRdb holds only the in-frame ones, with some missing. Clone size and V and J calls were adopted from that table, with D and trimming inferred from the DNA. Of roughly 300,000 clones in the sample, roughly 87% are singletons; the top ten hold about an eighth. This sequence was found in a human donor in a cohort sampled during active COVID-19. Sequencing was done on a sample of peripheral blood. The rearrangement links TRBV19 to TRBJ1-1; 7 bases match TRBD1. The CDR3 DNA reads TGTGCCAGTAGTTCTCGACAGGGCACTATGAACACTGAAGCTTTCTTT. It is translated as CASSSRQGTMNTEAFF.